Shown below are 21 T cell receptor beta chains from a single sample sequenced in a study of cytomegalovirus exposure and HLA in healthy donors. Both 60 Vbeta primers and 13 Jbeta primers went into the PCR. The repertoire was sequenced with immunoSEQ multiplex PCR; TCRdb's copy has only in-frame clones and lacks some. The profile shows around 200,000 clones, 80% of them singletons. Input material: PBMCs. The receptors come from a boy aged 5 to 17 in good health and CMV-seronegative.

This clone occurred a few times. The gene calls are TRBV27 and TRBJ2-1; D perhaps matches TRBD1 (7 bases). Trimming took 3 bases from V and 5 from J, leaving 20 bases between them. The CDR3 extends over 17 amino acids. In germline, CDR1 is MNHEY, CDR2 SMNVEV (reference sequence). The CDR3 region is CASSFLLRGERHNEQFF. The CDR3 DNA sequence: TGTGCCAGCAGTTTTCTCCTCAGGGGGGAGCGACACAATGAGCAGTTCTTC.

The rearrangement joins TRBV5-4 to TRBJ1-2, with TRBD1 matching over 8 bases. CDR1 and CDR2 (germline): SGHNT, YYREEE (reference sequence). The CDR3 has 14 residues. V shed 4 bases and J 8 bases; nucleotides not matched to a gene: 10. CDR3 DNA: TGTGCCAGCAGCGCGGGACAGGTCCTTATGGGCTACACCTTC. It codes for CASSAGQVLMGYTF.

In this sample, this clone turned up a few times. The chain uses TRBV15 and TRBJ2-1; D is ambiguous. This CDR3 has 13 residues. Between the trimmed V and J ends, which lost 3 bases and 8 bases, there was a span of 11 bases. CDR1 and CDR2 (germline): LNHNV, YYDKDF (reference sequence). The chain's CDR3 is CATSSDDNDEQFF. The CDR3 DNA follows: TGTGCCACCAGCAGTGATGACAACGATGAGCAGTTCTTC.

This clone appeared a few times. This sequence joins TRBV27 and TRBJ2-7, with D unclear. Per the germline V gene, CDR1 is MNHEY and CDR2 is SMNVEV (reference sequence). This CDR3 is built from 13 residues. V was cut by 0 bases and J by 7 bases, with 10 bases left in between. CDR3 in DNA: TGTGCCAGCAGTTTATCTACCACGGGTGAGCAGTACTTC. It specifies CASSLSTTGEQYF.

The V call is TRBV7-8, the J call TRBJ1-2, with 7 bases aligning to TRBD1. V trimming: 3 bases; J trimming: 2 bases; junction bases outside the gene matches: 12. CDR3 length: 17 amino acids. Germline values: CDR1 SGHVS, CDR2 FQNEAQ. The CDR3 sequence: CASSFRPGQGGNYGYTF. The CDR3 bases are TGTGCCAGCAGCTTCCGACCCGGCCAGGGGGGAAACTATGGCTACACCTTC.

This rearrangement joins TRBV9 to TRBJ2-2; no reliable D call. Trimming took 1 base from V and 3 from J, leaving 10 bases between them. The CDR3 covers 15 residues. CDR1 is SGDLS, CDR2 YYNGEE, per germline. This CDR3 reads CASSVYGSHTGELFF. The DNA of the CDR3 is TGTGCCAGCAGCGTATACGGGTCCCACACCGGGGAGCTGTTTTTT.

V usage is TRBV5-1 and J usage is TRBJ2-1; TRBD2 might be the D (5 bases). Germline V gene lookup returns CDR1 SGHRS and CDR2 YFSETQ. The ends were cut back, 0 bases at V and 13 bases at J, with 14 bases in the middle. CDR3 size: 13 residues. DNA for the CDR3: TGCGCCAGCAGCTTGGAGGCGGGCAGGAACCAGTTCTTC. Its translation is CASSLEAGRNQFF.

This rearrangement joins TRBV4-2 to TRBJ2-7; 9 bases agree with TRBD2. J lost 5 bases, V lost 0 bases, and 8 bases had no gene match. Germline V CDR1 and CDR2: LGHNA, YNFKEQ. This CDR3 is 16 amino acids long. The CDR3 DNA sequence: TGTGCCAGCAGCCAAGAGGGTAGCGGGAGTATCAACGAGCAGTACTTC. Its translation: CASSQEGSGSINEQYF.

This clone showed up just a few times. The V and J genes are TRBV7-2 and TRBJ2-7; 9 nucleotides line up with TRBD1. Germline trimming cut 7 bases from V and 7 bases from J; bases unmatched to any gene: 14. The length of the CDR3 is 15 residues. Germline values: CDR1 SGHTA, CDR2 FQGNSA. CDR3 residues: CASTLLGTGTREQYF. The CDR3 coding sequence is TGTGCCAGCACCCTACTCGGGACAGGGACCAGAGAGCAGTACTTC. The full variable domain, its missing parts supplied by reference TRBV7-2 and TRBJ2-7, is GAGVSQSPSNKVTEKGKDVELRCDPISGHTALYWYRQSLGQGLEFLIYFQGNSAPDKSGLPSDRFSAERTGGSVSTLTIQRTQQEDSAVYLCASTLLGTGTREQYFGPGTRLTVT.

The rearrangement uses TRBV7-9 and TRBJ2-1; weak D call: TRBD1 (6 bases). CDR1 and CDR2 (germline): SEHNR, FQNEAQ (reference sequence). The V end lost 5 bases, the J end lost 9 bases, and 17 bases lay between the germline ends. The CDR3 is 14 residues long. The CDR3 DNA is TGTGCCAGCAGCATAACCGGGTCGGACAGTGAGCAGTTCTTC. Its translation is CASSITGSDSEQFF. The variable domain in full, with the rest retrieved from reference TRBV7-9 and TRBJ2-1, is DTGVSQNPRHKITKRGQNVTFRCDPISEHNRLYWYRQTLGQGPEFLTYFQNEAQLEKSRLLSDRFSAERPKGSFSTLEIQRTEQGDSAMYLCASSITGSDSEQFFGPGTRLTVL.

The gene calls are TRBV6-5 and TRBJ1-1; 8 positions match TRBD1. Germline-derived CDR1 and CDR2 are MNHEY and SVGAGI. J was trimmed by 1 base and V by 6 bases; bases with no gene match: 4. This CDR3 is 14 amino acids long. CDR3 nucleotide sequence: TGTGCCAGCAGACCCGGGACAGGGAACACTGAAGCTTTCTTT. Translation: CASRPGTGNTEAFF.

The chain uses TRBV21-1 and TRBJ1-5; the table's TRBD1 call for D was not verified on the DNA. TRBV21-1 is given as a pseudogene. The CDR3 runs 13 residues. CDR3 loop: CASSDRAYQPQHF. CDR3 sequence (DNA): TGTGCCAGCAGCGACAGGGCTTATCAGCCCCAGCATTTT.

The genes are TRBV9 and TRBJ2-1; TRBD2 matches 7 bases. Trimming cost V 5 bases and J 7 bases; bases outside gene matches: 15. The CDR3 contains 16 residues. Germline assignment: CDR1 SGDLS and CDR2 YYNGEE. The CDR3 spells CASSYSAASGRNEQFF. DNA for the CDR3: TGTGCCAGCAGTTATTCCGCTGCTAGCGGCCGGAATGAGCAGTTCTTC.

DNA of the CDR3: TGTGCCTGGAGTCAGGGCGCCTACGAGCAGTACTTC. Protein sequence: CAWSQGAYEQYF. The V call is TRBV30, the J call TRBJ2-7; D is possibly TRBD1 (5 bases). This CDR3 comprises 12 residues. V shed 2 bases and J shed 2 bases, with 7 bases lying between them. Per the germline V gene, CDR1 is GTSNPN and CDR2 is SVGIG (reference sequence).

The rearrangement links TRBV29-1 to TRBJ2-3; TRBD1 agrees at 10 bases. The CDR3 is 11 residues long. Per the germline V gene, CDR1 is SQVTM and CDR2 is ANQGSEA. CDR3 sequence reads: CTGQGGDTQYF. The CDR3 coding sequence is TGCACCGGACAGGGGGGAGATACGCAGTATTTT.

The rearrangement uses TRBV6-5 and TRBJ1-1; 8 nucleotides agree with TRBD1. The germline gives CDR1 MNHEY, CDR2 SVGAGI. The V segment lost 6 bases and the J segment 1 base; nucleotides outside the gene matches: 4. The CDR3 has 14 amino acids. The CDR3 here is CASRWTGRNTEAFF. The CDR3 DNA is TGTGCCAGCAGGTGGACAGGGCGGAACACTGAAGCTTTCTTT.

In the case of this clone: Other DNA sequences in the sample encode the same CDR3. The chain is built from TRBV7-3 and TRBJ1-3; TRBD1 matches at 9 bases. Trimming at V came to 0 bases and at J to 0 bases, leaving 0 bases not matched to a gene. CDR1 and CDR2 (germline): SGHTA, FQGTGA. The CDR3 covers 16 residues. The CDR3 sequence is CASSLTGQGSGNTIYF. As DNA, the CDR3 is TGTGCCAGCAGCTTAACGGGACAGGGCTCTGGAAACACCATATATTTT.

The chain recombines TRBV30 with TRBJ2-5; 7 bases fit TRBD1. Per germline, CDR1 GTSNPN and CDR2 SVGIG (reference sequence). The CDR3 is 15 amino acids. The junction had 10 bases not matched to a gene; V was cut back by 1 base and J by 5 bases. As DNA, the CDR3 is TGTGCCTGGAGTGGCTCATTCAGGGGGAAGGAGACCCAGTACTTC. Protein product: CAWSGSFRGKETQYF.

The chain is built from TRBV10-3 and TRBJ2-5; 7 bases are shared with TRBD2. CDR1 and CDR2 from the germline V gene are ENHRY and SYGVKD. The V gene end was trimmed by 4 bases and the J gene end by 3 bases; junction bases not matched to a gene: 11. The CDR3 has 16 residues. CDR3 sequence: CAISGGGEGLEETQYF. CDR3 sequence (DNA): TGTGCCATCAGTGGGGGCGGGGAGGGGTTGGAAGAGACCCAGTACTTC.

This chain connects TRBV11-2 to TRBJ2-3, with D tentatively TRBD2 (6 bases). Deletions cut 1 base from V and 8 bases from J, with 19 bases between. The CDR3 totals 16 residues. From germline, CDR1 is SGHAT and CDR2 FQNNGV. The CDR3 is CASSLVLARDGGTQYF. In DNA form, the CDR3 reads TGTGCCAGCAGCTTAGTCTTAGCCAGGGACGGGGGTACGCAGTATTTT.

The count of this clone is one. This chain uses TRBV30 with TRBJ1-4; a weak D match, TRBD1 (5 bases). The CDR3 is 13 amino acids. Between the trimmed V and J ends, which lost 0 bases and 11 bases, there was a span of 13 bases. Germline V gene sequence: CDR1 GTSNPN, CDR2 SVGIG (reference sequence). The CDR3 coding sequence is TGTGCCTGGAGTGTAACTAACAGGATCAAACTGTTTTTT. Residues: CAWSVTNRIKLFF. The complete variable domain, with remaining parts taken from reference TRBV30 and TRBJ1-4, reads SQTIHQWPATLVQPVGSPLSLECTVEGTSNPNLYWYRQAAGRGLQLLFYSVGIGQISSEVPQNLSASRPQDRQFILSSKKLLLSDSGFYLCAWSVTNRIKLFFGSGTQLSVL.